Listed below are T cell receptor beta chains from one sample, sequenced in a study of blood T cell repertoires in COVID-19. TCRdb's copy holds only in-frame clones and misses some; the assay was immunoSEQ multiplex PCR. The sample holds 200,000 to 300,000 clones; 85% are singletons and the top ten take more than 6%. Specimen: peripheral blood. The receptors stem from a woman aged 60-75 years with active or convalescent COVID-19. Each CDR3 is given with its conserved first and last residue.

v_call	j_call	cdr3_aa
TRBV4-2	TRBJ1-4	CASSQRTGNEKLFF
TRBV7-6	TRBJ2-2	CASSLSGTGELFF
TRBV5-1	TRBJ2-3	CASSLGLASTDTQYF
TRBV6-5	TRBJ2-7	CASSILATEQYF
TRBV19	TRBJ2-3	CASSQGGQVTDTQYF
TRBV7-9	TRBJ2-1	CASSPSGSSYNEQFF
TRBV12-1	TRBJ2-1	CASSFCQREGEQFF
TRBV5-1	TRBJ2-1	CASSSLGQGISYNEQFF
TRBV12-5	TRBJ2-2	CASGLGSTGELFF
TRBV6-5	TRBJ2-3	CASSYGTGRTDTQYF
TRBV18	TRBJ2-1	CASSPDGLAGYNEQFF
TRBV11-2	TRBJ2-1	CASSLDQGSYNEQFF
TRBV11-3	TRBJ2-1	CASSRDRVDEQFF